A selection of T cell receptor beta chains follows, all from one sample in a study of CD8 T cells in ankylosing spondylitis. TCRdb re-called the 5' RACE reads through MiXCR, storing one row per CDR3 protein. The top ten hold 2.5% to 3% of the sample, which has roughly 120,000 distinct CDR3 sequences, 12% to 15% seen once. Specimen: blood, either unsorted or a sorted T cell fraction (not recorded which). The receptors shown here come from a female donor with ankylosing spondylitis or in good health (not recorded which). Both conserved end residues are part of each CDR3. A D gene is named only where the DNA matches it firmly. The size entry is marked missing in some rows and otherwise reads once, few, many or a size class.

d_call	v_call	j_call	clone_size	cdr3_aa	cdr3_nt
.	TRBV2	TRBJ2-1	.	CASQRRGPSGEQFF	TGTGCCAGCCAGCGGCGGGGGCCCTCGGGGGAGCAGTTCTTC
.	TRBV3-1	TRBJ2-3	few	CASSQGKGGVFTDTQYF	TGTGCCAGCAGCCAAGGGAAAGGGGGGGTCTTCACAGATACGCAGTATTTT
.	TRBV30	TRBJ2-1	few	CAWSYSQGRQFRFF	TGTGCCTGGAGTTACAGTCAGGGGAGACAGTTTCGGTTCTTC
.	TRBV10-3	TRBJ2-7	.	CAISDLISYEQYF	TGTGCCATCAGTGACCTTATTTCTTACGAGCAGTACTTC
.	TRBV20-1	TRBJ1-5	.	CSALRADTYYQPQHF	TGCAGTGCCCTTCGGGCCGATACTTATTATCAGCCCCAGCATTTT
TRBD1	TRBV6-2/TRBV6-3	TRBJ1-1	many	CASSTGGRTEAFF	TGTGCCAGCAGTACAGGGGGCCGCACTGAAGCTTTCTTT
.	TRBV5-4	TRBJ2-3	.	CASSHPLVKDTQYF	TGTGCCAGCAGCCACCCTCTGGTAAAGGATACGCAGTATTTT
TRBD2	TRBV12-3/TRBV12-4	TRBJ2-6	many	CASSLLAGNSGANVLTF	TGTGCCAGCAGTTTATTAGCGGGGAACTCTGGGGCCAACGTCCTGACTTTC
.	TRBV28	TRBJ1-1	many	CASSFPGSVTEAFF	TGTGCCAGCAGTTTTCCGGGATCGGTCACTGAAGCTTTCTTT
.	TRBV6-5	TRBJ2-1	.	CASSYRGVAVEQFF	TGTGCCAGCAGTTACCGAGGGGTGGCCGTTGAGCAGTTCTTC
.	TRBV5-1	TRBJ2-1	many	CASSLGTDNEQFF	TGCGCCAGCAGCTTGGGGACAGATAATGAGCAGTTCTTC
TRBD2	TRBV29-1	TRBJ2-3	once	CSVEDPGAGARTHYF	TGCAGCGTTGAAGATCCAGGAGCGGGGGCGAGGACGCACTATTTT
.	TRBV5-8	TRBJ2-2	.	CASSLVWGVTGELFF	TGTGCCAGCAGCTTGGTGTGGGGGGTCACCGGGGAGCTGTTTTTT
TRBD2	TRBV20-1	TRBJ2-5	few	CSAWDSSGGAGETQYF	TGCAGTGCGTGGGACTCTAGCGGGGGGGCCGGAGAGACCCAGTACTTC